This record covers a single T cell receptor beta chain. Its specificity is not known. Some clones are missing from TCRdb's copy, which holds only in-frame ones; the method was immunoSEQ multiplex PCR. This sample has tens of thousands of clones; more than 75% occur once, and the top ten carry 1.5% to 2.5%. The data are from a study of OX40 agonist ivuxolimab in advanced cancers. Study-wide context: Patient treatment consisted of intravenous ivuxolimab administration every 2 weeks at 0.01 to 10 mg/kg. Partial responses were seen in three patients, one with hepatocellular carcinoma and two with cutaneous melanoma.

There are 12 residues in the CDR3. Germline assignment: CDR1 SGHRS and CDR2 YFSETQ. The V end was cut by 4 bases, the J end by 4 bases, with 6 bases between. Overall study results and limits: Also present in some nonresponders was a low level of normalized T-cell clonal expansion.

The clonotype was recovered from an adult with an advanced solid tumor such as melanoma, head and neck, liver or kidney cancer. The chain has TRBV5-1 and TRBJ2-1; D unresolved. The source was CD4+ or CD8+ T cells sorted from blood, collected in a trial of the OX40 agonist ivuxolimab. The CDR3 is CASSGIYNEQFF. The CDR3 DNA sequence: TGCGCCAGCAGCGGAATTTACAATGAGCAGTTCTTC.